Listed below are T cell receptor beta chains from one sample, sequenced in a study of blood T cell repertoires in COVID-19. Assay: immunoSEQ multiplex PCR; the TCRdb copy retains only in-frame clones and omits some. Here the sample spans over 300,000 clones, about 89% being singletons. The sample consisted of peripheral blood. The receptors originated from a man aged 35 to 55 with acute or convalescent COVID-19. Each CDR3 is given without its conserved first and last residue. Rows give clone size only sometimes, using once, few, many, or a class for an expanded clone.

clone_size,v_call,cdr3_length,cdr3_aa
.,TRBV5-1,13,ASSLGGSRYNEQF
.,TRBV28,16,ASSPGTAHGSYNSPLH
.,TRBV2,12,ASRRTRVLSEAF
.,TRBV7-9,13,ASSLLNTYSVEAF
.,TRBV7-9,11,ASSFSGNNEQF
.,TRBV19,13,ASSIAGWDTGELF
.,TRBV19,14,ASSIGTDRPNTEAF
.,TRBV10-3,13,AISAGDSVNTEAF
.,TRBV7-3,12,ASSQRTDTDTQY
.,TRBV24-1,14,ATSDSSGGSYNEQF
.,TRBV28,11,ASSLMPGDTQY
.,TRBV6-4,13,ASSATSGGANEQF
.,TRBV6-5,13,ASSYSLTVDTEAF
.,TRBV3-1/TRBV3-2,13,ASSQVSGYADTQY
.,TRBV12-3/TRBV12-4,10,ASELGNTEAF
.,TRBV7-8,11,ASSHRGNGELF
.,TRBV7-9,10,ASSSDSYGYT
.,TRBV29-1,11,SVGRDGGETQY
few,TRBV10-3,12,AIRDAAGAETQY
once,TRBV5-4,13,ASSYTGVQGYGYT
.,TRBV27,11,ASSSGMNYEQY
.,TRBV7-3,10,ASSPTTGEQY
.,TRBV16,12,ASSQLRSGQPQH
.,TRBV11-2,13,ASSRTGARTDTQY
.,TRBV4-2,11,ASSPVVGNTIY
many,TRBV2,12,ASSERRVHQPQH
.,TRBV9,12,ASSVDNRPYEQY
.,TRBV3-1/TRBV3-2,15,ASSQGPTGDKTDTQY
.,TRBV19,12,ASSSWDRDYGYT
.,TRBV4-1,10,ASRDRLETQY
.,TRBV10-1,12,ASSGQGTNEKLF
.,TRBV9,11,ASSVEGGTSHT
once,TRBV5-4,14,ASTPNVGGGVYGYT
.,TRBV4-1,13,ASSQELAGNYGYT
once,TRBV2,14,ASSAVAGTSTDTQY
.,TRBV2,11,ASNRGGENEQF
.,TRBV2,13,ASRKTGIKNTEAF
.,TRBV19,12,ASMFAGFNYGYT
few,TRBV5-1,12,ASSLGPRSYEQY